These 5 T cell receptor beta chains share one sample of origin, sequenced in a study of cytomegalovirus exposure and HLA in healthy donors. Clones were sequenced by immunoSEQ multiplex PCR, and TCRdb holds only the in-frame ones, with some missing. Among about 150,000 clones listed, roughly 89% were seen once. The sequencing sample was made of PBMCs. These receptors were obtained from a woman aged 18 to 35 in good health and CMV-seropositive.

This clone has a handful of counts. Additional DNA sequences in this sample encode the identical CDR3. J is TRBJ2-1 and V is TRBV5-1; 8 bases agree with TRBD1. This CDR3 is built from 15 residues. J was trimmed by 0 bases and V by 2 bases; bases with no gene match: 1. In germline, CDR1 is SGHRS, CDR2 YFSETQ. CDR3 in DNA: TGCGCCAGCAGCTTAACAGGGGGCTCCTACAATGAGCAGTTCTTC. This sequence encodes CASSLTGGSYNEQFF.

Only one count was recorded for this clone. The rearrangement links TRBV9 to TRBJ2-1; 8 positions match TRBD1. Germline loops: CDR1 SGDLS, CDR2 YYNGEE. This CDR3 is 16 amino acids long. Losses at the gene ends were 2 bases for V and 6 bases for J; bases not matched to a gene: 10. CDR3 amino acids: CASSVEDREVGNEQFF. DNA of the CDR3: TGTGCCAGCAGCGTCGAGGACAGGGAAGTGGGCAATGAGCAGTTCTTC.

DNA for the CDR3: TGCGCCAGCAGCCAATACCTAGCGGGGCGAACTAGCACAGATACGCAGTATTTT. Amino acids: CASSQYLAGRTSTDTQYF. This chain links TRBV4-1 with TRBJ2-3; 9 nucleotides line up with TRBD2. Trimming removed 2 bases from V and 0 bases from J; junction bases left unmatched: 9. This CDR3 comprises 18 residues. Looked up from germline, CDR1 is MGHRA and CDR2 is YSYEKL.

The genes are TRBV28 and TRBJ1-4; 9 bases are shared with TRBD1. CDR3 length equals 15 residues. J gave up 7 bases and V 6 bases, and 9 bases lay outside the gene matches. Looked up from germline, CDR1 is MDHEN and CDR2 is SYDVKM. CDR3 loop: CASSSKGTGSEKLFF. CDR3 coding DNA: TGTGCCAGCAGCTCGAAAGGGACAGGGAGTGAAAAACTGTTTTTT.

The V and J genes are TRBV4-1 and TRBJ1-5, with D uncertain. The V end was cut by 4 bases, the J end by 1 base, with 11 bases between. CDR1 MGHRA and CDR2 YSYEKL come from the germline V gene. CDR3 length: 15 residues. This chain's CDR3 is CASSPGIWSNQPQHF. CDR3 bases: TGCGCCAGCAGCCCCGGTATATGGAGCAATCAGCCCCAGCATTTT.